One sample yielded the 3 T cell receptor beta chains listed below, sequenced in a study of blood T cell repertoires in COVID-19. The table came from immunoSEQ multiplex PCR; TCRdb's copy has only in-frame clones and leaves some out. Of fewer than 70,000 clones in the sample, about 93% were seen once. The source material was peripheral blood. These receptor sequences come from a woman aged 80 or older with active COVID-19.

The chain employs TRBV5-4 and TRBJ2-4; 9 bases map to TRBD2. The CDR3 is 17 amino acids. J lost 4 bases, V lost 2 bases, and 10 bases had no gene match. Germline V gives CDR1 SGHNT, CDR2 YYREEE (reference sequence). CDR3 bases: TGTGCCAGCAGCTTAGGAGGCGCGGGGGGGCCTAAAAACATTCAGTACTTC. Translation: CASSLGGAGGPKNIQYF.

The CDR3 loop is CASSIGQGIAEAFF. The CDR3 DNA follows: TGCGCCAGCAGCATAGGACAGGGTATCGCTGAAGCTTTCTTT. The chain uses TRBV5-1 and TRBJ1-1; the match to TRBD1 covers 8 bases. V was clipped by 4 bases and J by 6 bases; unmatched bases: 8. CDR1 and CDR2 (germline): SGHRS, YFSETQ. The length of the CDR3 is 14 residues.

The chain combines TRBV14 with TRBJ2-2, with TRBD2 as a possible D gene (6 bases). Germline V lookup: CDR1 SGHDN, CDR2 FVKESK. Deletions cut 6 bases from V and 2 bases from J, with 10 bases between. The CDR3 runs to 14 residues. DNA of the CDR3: TGTGCCAGCAGTCCCGGGGGTAACACCGGGGAGCTGTTTTTT. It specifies CASSPGGNTGELFF.